Presented here are 18 T cell receptor beta chains from one specimen sequenced in a study of T cells in Graves' hyperthyroidism and ophthalmopathy (dated by TCRdb to the late 2010s). Library prep was done by multiplex PCR. Sequencing used an Illumina HiSeq 2000. The TCR beta CDR3 regions were amplified from the RNA transcripts. The first round of RT-PCR for the TCR CDR3 was performed with the HTBI primer set and the Qiagen OneStep RT-PCR kit. TCRdb took the public reads, trimmed them with fastp at Q25, ran MiXCR for clone calling and kept in-frame beta chains. A single entry per CDR3 protein holds the most common genes and DNA from its merged rows. Here the sample has 300,000 to 450,000 distinct CDR3 sequences; 20% to 25% occur a single time. The ten biggest clones cover 73% of the sample. The sample comprised blood. The receptor source for this set is a man in his fifties with Graves' hyperthyroidism.

The CDR3 DNA is TGTGCCAGCAGTGGGACGACAGTACCTAATGAAAAACTGTTTTTT. Its protein is CASSGTTVPNEKLFF. This chain connects TRBV6-1 to TRBJ1-4; D is possibly TRBD1 (5 bases). Trimming shortened V by 4 bases and J by 3 bases, and 12 bases separated the two germline ends. In germline, CDR1 is MNHNS, CDR2 SASEGT. The CDR3 runs 15 residues.

The V call is TRBV7-3, the J call TRBJ2-3; 11 bases are shared with TRBD2. The CDR3 spans 15 residues. V was clipped by 6 bases and J by 2 bases; unmatched bases: 4. Germline V gene lookup returns CDR1 SGHTA and CDR2 FQGTGA. The CDR3 nucleotides are TGTGCCAGCAGTTCTAGCGGGAGGTCCACAGATACGCAGTATTTT. Protein: CASSSSGRSTDTQYF.

V gene TRBV28 combines with J gene TRBJ1-1; 12 bases are shared with TRBD1. The CDR3 runs 15 residues. V shed 4 bases, J shed 0 bases, and the junction held 0 bases outside the gene matches. Germline CDR1 is MDHEN and CDR2 is SYDVKM. CDR3 sequence reads: CASSWDRGLNTEAFF. The CDR3 DNA is TGTGCCAGCAGTTGGGACAGGGGGCTGAACACTGAAGCTTTCTTT.

The V and J genes are TRBV13 and TRBJ2-7; D tentatively reads TRBD1 or TRBD2 (6 bases each). The germline gives CDR1 PRHDT, CDR2 FYEKMQ (reference sequence). The CDR3 extends over 14 amino acids. V lost 3 bases and J 1 base, leaving 10 bases between the germline ends. CDR3 residues: CASSFRGLSYEQYF. The CDR3 DNA sequence: TGTGCCAGCAGCTTCCGGGGGCTGTCCTACGAGCAGTACTTC.

The V gene is TRBV6-6, the J gene TRBJ2-7; perhaps TRBD1 as D (5 bases). Per the germline V gene, CDR1 is MNHNY and CDR2 is SVGAGI (reference sequence). V lost 0 bases and J 1 base, leaving 13 bases between the germline ends. CDR3 length: 16 residues. CDR3 nucleotide sequence: TGTGCCAGCAGTTACTCTTTAAAGGACATTTCCTACGAGCAGTACTTC. Amino acids: CASSYSLKDISYEQYF.

The rearrangement links TRBV27 to TRBJ2-2, with D uncertain. V lost 4 bases, J lost 2 bases, and 8 bases lay in between. CDR1 MNHEY and CDR2 SMNVEV come from the germline V gene (reference sequence). CDR3 size: 14 residues. The CDR3 spells CASSSADNTGELFF. CDR3 nucleotide sequence: TGTGCCAGCAGTTCGGCAGATAACACCGGGGAGCTGTTTTTT.

The V and J genes are TRBV6-1 and TRBJ1-5; TRBD1 is a possible D gene (5 bases). Germline V CDR1 and CDR2: MNHNS, SASEGT. The CDR3 is made up of 16 amino acids. The germline V and J ends were trimmed by 6 bases and 0 bases, with 15 bases remaining between them. The CDR3 DNA reads TGTGCCAGCAGAGTTACAATGGGGGGTAGCAATCAGCCCCAGCATTTT. The encoded protein is CASRVTMGGSNQPQHF.

The chain links TRBV6-1 to TRBJ2-3; D is possibly TRBD2 (6 bases). Per the germline V gene, CDR1 is MNHNS and CDR2 is SASEGT. This CDR3 spans 16 amino acids. Trimming left V 7 bases short and J 2 bases short, with 19 bases between. DNA of the CDR3: TGTGCCAGCACCCACCCTCCGGGAGCTGACACAGATACGCAGTATTTT. Its protein product is CASTHPPGADTDTQYF.

The gene calls are TRBV4-1 and TRBJ1-2, with a possible D match to TRBD1 (6 bases). There are 14 residues in the CDR3. V was shortened by 5 bases and J by 6 bases, with 16 bases between the two germline ends. Germline values: CDR1 MGHRA, CDR2 YSYEKL. For the CDR3, the DNA is TGCGCCAGCAGCAACAGGGTGGCGGGTGATGGCTACACCTTC. Encoded protein: CASSNRVAGDGYTF.

This clonotype has only a few counts. The rearrangement links TRBV6-1 to TRBJ2-3; the D is unclear. The CDR3 spans 13 residues. Trimming removed 6 bases from V and 4 bases from J, with 11 bases in between. Germline CDR1 MNHNS, CDR2 SASEGT. Written as DNA, the CDR3 is TGTGCCAGCAGCGGAACATATGCAGATACGCAGTATTTT. This sequence encodes CASSGTYADTQYF.

This clonotype came up once. The rearrangement links TRBV2 to TRBJ2-3, with no clear D. Germline V lookup: CDR1 SNHLY, CDR2 FYNNEI. There are 15 residues in the CDR3. V was shortened by 3 bases and J by 1 base, with 11 bases between the two germline ends. The CDR3 coding sequence is TGTGCCAGCAGTGATCACGGCCGGGGCACAGATACGCAGTATTTT. Translation gives CASSDHGRGTDTQYF.

This sequence joins TRBV14 and TRBJ2-7; 7 positions agree with TRBD2. V lost 4 bases, J lost 3 bases, and 9 bases stayed unmatched. The germline V gene encodes CDR1 SGHDN and CDR2 FVKESK. This CDR3 comprises 15 residues. In DNA, the CDR3 is TGTGCCAGCAGCCCCATAAGCGGGGTAAACTACGAGCAGTACTTC. Its translation is CASSPISGVNYEQYF.

This clonotype has a single count. The rearrangement joins TRBV29-1 to TRBJ2-3; 7 bases line up with TRBD2. The V gene's germline CDR1 is SQVTM and CDR2 ANQGSEA. The CDR3 sequence is 14 residues long. V shed 4 bases, J shed 4 bases, and the junction held 8 bases outside the gene matches. CDR3 nucleotides: TGCAGCGTTGGACTAGCCTTAAAATCAGATACGCAGTATTTT. This translates into CSVGLALKSDTQYF.

The V gene is TRBV29-1, the J gene TRBJ2-5; D remains unclear. V was pared by 4 bases and J by 5 bases, with 8 bases between. The CDR3 contains 11 residues. From germline, CDR1 is SQVTM and CDR2 ANQGSEA. Written as DNA, the CDR3 is TGCAGCGTTGCGATAGGGGAGACCCAGTACTTC. Translating it yields CSVAIGETQYF.

This clonotype was seen at least ten times. The J gene is TRBJ2-1, the V gene TRBV11-2; a possible D gene is TRBD1 (5 bases). CDR1 and CDR2 (germline): SGHAT, FQNNGV. CDR3 length equals 15 residues. V was pared by 1 base and J by 7 bases, with 14 bases between. Here the CDR3 reads CASSLARGPLNEQFF. The DNA for the CDR3 is TGTGCCAGCAGCTTAGCTAGGGGCCCTCTAAATGAGCAGTTCTTC.

This clonotype occurred a few times. The rearrangement uses TRBV9 and TRBJ1-2; D call uncertain. In germline, CDR1 is SGDLS, CDR2 YYNGEE. With 0 bases removed from V and 0 bases from J, the gap between germline ends came to 3 bases. The CDR3 runs to 13 residues. The CDR3, as DNA: TGTGCCAGCAGCGTAGAAGCTAACTATGGCTACACCTTC. It specifies CASSVEANYGYTF. Filled out from reference TRBV9 and TRBJ1-2, the complete variable domain reads DSGVTQTPKHLITATGQRVTLRCSPRSGDLSVYWYQQSLDQGLQFLIQYYNGEERAKGNILERFSAQQFPDLHSELNLSSLELGDSALYFCASSVEANYGYTFGSGTRLTVV.

This clonotype was detected a few times. The chain couples TRBV7-9 to TRBJ2-5; TRBD1 is a possible D gene (6 bases). CDR3 length: 15 amino acids. Per the germline V gene, CDR1 is SEHNR and CDR2 is FQNEAQ (reference sequence). Trimming left V 3 bases short and J 5 bases short, with 16 bases between. The CDR3 spells CASSFPTGSQETQYF. In nucleotides, the CDR3 is TGTGCCAGCAGCTTCCCTACAGGGTCTCAGGAGACCCAGTACTTC.

V and J are TRBV5-1 and TRBJ1-4; D might be TRBD1 (6 bases). CDR1 and CDR2 from the germline V gene are SGHRS and YFSETQ. Deletions cut 5 bases from V and 5 bases from J, with 13 bases between. This CDR3 spans 14 amino acids. CDR3 amino acids: CASRGQGLNEKLFF. In DNA form, the CDR3 reads TGCGCCAGCAGGGGCCAGGGGTTAAATGAAAAACTGTTTTTT.